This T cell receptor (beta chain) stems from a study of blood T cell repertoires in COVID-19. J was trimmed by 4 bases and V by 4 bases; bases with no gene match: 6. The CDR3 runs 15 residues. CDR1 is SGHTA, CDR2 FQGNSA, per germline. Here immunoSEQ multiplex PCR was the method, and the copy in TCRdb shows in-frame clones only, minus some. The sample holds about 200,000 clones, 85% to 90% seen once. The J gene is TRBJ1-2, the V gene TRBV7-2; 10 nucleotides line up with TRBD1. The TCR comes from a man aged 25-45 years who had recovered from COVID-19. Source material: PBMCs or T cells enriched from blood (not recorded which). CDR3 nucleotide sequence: TGTGCCAGCAGCTCGGGACAGGGGCTGTCCTATGGCTACACCTTC. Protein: CASSSGQGLSYGYTF.